These T cell receptor beta chains were read from a single sample in a study of T cells after posttransplantation cyclophosphamide. The data were produced by immunoSEQ multiplex PCR, yet TCRdb's version contains in-frame clones alone and is incomplete. The table has roughly 14,000 clones, about four fifths seen once. The specimen was memory CD4+ T cells sorted from PBMCs. The receptors derive from a middle-aged man in good health, CMV-negative, and a related stem cell transplant donor. The CDR3 runs from the conserved cysteine through the conserved F or W. D genes are given only for firm matches. Not all rows give a size; the values are once, few, many and, for expanded clones, a class.

clone size: once
V gene: TRBV6-1
J gene: TRBJ2-7
D gene: .
CDR3 protein: CASSEAGGGGSSPYEQYF
CDR3 DNA: TGTGCCAGCAGTGAAGCGGGGGGTGGCGGGTCGAGTCCCTACGAGCAGTACTTC

clone size: .
V gene: TRBV6-1
J gene: TRBJ1-6
D gene: .
CDR3 protein: CASSRQAINSPLHF
CDR3 DNA: TGTGCCAGCAGCCGACAGGCGATTAATTCACCCCTCCACTTT

clone size: few
V gene: TRBV7-8
J gene: TRBJ1-1
D gene: .
CDR3 protein: CASSPDRHTEAFF
CDR3 DNA: TGTGCCAGCAGCCCGGACAGACACACTGAAGCTTTCTTT

clone size: .
V gene: TRBV18
J gene: TRBJ1-5
D gene: .
CDR3 protein: CASCPDGEGEPQHF
CDR3 DNA: TGTGCCAGCTGCCCCGATGGGGAAGGGGAGCCCCAGCATTTT

clone size: .
V gene: TRBV5-6
J gene: TRBJ1-3
D gene: TRBD1
CDR3 protein: CASSSLGTGVGRGNTIYF
CDR3 DNA: TGTGCCAGCAGCTCCCTCGGGACAGGGGTCGGAAGGGGAAACACCATATATTTT

clone size: .
V gene: TRBV5-4
J gene: TRBJ2-7
D gene: TRBD1
CDR3 protein: CASSWDSYEQYF
CDR3 DNA: TGTGCCAGCAGCTGGGACAGCTACGAGCAGTACTTC

clone size: .
V gene: TRBV7-9
J gene: TRBJ2-1
D gene: .
CDR3 protein: CASSFDLLRDEQFF
CDR3 DNA: TGTGCCAGCAGCTTCGATTTACTTAGAGATGAGCAGTTCTTC

clone size: .
V gene: TRBV7-3
J gene: TRBJ2-7
D gene: .
CDR3 protein: CASSFDRYSYEQYF
CDR3 DNA: TGTGCCAGCAGCTTCGACAGGTACTCCTACGAGCAGTACTTC

clone size: .
V gene: TRBV9
J gene: TRBJ2-1
D gene: .
CDR3 protein: CASSAPGTPYDHNEQFF
CDR3 DNA: TGTGCCAGCAGCGCCCCCGGGACTCCTTATGACCACAATGAGCAGTTCTTC

clone size: .
V gene: TRBV13
J gene: TRBJ2-7
D gene: .
CDR3 protein: CASSLGRRGSYEQYF
CDR3 DNA: TGTGCCAGCAGCTTAGGACGACGAGGGAGCTACGAGCAGTACTTC

clone size: .
V gene: TRBV30
J gene: TRBJ2-6
D gene: .
CDR3 protein: CACSRDSGANVLTF
CDR3 DNA: TGTGCCTGCTCGAGGGACTCTGGGGCCAACGTCCTGACTTTC

clone size: .
V gene: TRBV6-5
J gene: TRBJ1-1
D gene: .
CDR3 protein: CASSDGTLDEAFF
CDR3 DNA: TGTGCCAGCAGCGACGGGACATTAGATGAAGCTTTCTTT

clone size: .
V gene: TRBV25-1
J gene: TRBJ2-2
D gene: .
CDR3 protein: CASSSSSRIGELFF
CDR3 DNA: TGTGCCAGCAGTTCGTCTTCTAGGATCGGGGAGCTGTTTTTT

clone size: .
V gene: TRBV14
J gene: TRBJ2-7
D gene: TRBD1
CDR3 protein: CASSRLGQEKYEQYF
CDR3 DNA: TGTGCCAGCAGCCGCCTGGGACAGGAGAAGTACGAGCAGTACTTC

clone size: .
V gene: TRBV5-6
J gene: TRBJ1-3
D gene: TRBD1
CDR3 protein: CASSLDRGFSGNTIYF
CDR3 DNA: TGTGCCAGCAGCCTCGACAGGGGGTTTTCTGGAAACACCATATATTTT

clone size: .
V gene: TRBV4-2
J gene: TRBJ1-1
D gene: .
CDR3 protein: CASSQGWQENTEAFF
CDR3 DNA: TGTGCCAGCAGCCAAGGCTGGCAGGAGAACACTGAAGCTTTCTTT

clone size: .
V gene: TRBV6-1
J gene: TRBJ2-7
D gene: TRBD1
CDR3 protein: CASSLGGQGYYEQYF
CDR3 DNA: TGTGCCAGCAGCCTGGGGGGACAGGGATACTACGAGCAGTACTTC